The sequence of this T cell receptor beta chain was determined in a study of response to subunit inactivated influenza vaccine. This CDR3 has 14 amino acids. V was pared by 4 bases and J by 4 bases, with 17 bases between. CDR1 is DFQATT and CDR2 is SNEGSKA in the germline V gene (reference sequence). Study results and limitations: Authors suggested few new T cells are recruited by each seasonal influenza vaccination.

Points on this clonotype: Its target is not known.

TCRdb ran MiXCR on the RT-PCR reads and lists one entry per CDR3 protein. The repertoire holds around 540,000 distinct CDR3 sequences, with about 11% as singletons. The specimen comprised PBMCs from blood, sampled on the day of vaccination. This TCR derives from a man aged 45-65 years who received an inactivated influenza vaccine. The genes are TRBV20-1 and TRBJ2-7; D may be TRBD1 (6 bases). The CDR3 DNA reads TGCAGTGCTAATGACAGGCACAAGCTTTACGAGCAGTACTTC. The encoded protein is CSANDRHKLYEQYF.